The sequence of this TCR beta chain was determined in a study of T cell repertoires in cytomegalovirus infection. Whole-study context: Public TCR beta signatures provided an indication of both CMV infection and a matching HLA type.

One entry per CDR3 protein, called by TCRdb with MiXCR from the reads. This sample has a few hundred thousand distinct CDR3 sequences; around 35% occur once, and the top ten carry around a sixth. Trimming took 0 bases from V and 6 from J; bases not matched to a gene: 4. Germline assignment: CDR1 SGHAT and CDR2 FQNNGV. The CDR3 length is 15 residues. Worth noting for this clonotype: What it binds is unknown.

The chain is built from TRBV11-2 and TRBJ2-1; 8 bases are a match to TRBD2. The sample in question was cultured PBMCs, obtained from culture after CMV antigen stimulation. This sequence originates from a human donor in good health (CMV status not recorded). Some clones in this sample may be carry-over from other donors' samples. The CDR3 here is CASSLDGTRINEQFF. The CDR3 coding sequence is TGTGCCAGCAGCTTAGATGGGACTAGGATCAATGAGCAGTTCTTC.